A single TCR beta chain is shown here with its context. What this receptor recognizes is not known. Base qualities are not provided; no much larger clone lies one nucleotide away. Collaborating institutions collected whole blood in K2EDTA tubes following their own protocols. Collaborator samples were shipped for TCRbeta analysis as frozen whole blood, isolated PBMCs, or DNA extracted from either sample type. These data originate in a study of blood T cell repertoires in COVID-19 (dated by TCRdb to 2018 to 2020). Looking at the study overall: Samples covering the acute and convalescent phases of COVID-19 were provided by collaborators in the United States, Italy and Spain. The prospective study material was composed of cDNA or gDNA derived from T cells, B-cell-depleted T cells, or PBMCs. The dataset comprised deeply sampled blood TCRbeta repertoires from subjects exposed to, actively infected with, or recovered from COVID-19. The repertoires were released in a freely available public database intended as a resource for research on the immune response to SARS-CoV-2. Samples came from the ongoing ImmuneRACE study (first 160 participants) plus 1,254 subjects from 6 global collaborators. The sample metadata nearly always contained a de-identified subject ID, COVID-19 status, age in years and sex. Where available, HLA class I and class II types were taken from metadata supplied by the sample provider and were not determined by assay-based typing. Paper-wide results and their limitations: The amount of clinical and demographic metadata varied by source and participant and was provided uncurated.

The immunoSEQ Assay, a bias-controlled multiplex PCR, was used to amplify TCRbeta CDR3 regions from genomic DNA. From the authors' description of their analysis: The number of nucleated cells in each sample was estimated from the amplification of reference gene primers within the assay. To quantify the absolute abundance of each unique TCRbeta CDR3 rearrangement, sequence reads were collapsed and filtered. Productive Simpson clonality was computed per sample as the square root of Simpson's diversity index over productive rearrangements. TCRdb stores this immuneACCESS table with in-frame sequences only. Part of the clones is absent; in the studies checked, under half of the shortfall reflects unresolved V genes, and no reason is known for the rest. The V and J calls and clone size come from that table; D and trimming were worked out from the DNA. In this sample the table shows roughly 150,000 clones, roughly 82% of which occur a single time. The top ten hold 9% to 10% of the sample.

Via the germline V gene (reference sequence), CDR1 is WNHNN and CDR2 SYGVQD. V is pruned by 2 bases and J by 3 bases, leaving 7 bases of the junction without a gene match. Counted from cysteine to phenylalanine, this CDR3 has 16 amino acids. Only the CDR3 part of the read is kept: 48 bases, read in frame from the first base. The sequencing sample was made of peripheral blood. The TCR sequence derives from a woman in her fifties or sixties with acute or convalescent COVID-19. The chain uses TRBV10-1 and TRBJ2-7, and 10 junction bases match TRBD1. CDR3 sequence: CASSEGPGQGGYEQYF. The DNA reads as follows: TGCGCCAGCAGTGAGGGCCCCGGACAGGGGGGCTACGAGCAGTACTTC.